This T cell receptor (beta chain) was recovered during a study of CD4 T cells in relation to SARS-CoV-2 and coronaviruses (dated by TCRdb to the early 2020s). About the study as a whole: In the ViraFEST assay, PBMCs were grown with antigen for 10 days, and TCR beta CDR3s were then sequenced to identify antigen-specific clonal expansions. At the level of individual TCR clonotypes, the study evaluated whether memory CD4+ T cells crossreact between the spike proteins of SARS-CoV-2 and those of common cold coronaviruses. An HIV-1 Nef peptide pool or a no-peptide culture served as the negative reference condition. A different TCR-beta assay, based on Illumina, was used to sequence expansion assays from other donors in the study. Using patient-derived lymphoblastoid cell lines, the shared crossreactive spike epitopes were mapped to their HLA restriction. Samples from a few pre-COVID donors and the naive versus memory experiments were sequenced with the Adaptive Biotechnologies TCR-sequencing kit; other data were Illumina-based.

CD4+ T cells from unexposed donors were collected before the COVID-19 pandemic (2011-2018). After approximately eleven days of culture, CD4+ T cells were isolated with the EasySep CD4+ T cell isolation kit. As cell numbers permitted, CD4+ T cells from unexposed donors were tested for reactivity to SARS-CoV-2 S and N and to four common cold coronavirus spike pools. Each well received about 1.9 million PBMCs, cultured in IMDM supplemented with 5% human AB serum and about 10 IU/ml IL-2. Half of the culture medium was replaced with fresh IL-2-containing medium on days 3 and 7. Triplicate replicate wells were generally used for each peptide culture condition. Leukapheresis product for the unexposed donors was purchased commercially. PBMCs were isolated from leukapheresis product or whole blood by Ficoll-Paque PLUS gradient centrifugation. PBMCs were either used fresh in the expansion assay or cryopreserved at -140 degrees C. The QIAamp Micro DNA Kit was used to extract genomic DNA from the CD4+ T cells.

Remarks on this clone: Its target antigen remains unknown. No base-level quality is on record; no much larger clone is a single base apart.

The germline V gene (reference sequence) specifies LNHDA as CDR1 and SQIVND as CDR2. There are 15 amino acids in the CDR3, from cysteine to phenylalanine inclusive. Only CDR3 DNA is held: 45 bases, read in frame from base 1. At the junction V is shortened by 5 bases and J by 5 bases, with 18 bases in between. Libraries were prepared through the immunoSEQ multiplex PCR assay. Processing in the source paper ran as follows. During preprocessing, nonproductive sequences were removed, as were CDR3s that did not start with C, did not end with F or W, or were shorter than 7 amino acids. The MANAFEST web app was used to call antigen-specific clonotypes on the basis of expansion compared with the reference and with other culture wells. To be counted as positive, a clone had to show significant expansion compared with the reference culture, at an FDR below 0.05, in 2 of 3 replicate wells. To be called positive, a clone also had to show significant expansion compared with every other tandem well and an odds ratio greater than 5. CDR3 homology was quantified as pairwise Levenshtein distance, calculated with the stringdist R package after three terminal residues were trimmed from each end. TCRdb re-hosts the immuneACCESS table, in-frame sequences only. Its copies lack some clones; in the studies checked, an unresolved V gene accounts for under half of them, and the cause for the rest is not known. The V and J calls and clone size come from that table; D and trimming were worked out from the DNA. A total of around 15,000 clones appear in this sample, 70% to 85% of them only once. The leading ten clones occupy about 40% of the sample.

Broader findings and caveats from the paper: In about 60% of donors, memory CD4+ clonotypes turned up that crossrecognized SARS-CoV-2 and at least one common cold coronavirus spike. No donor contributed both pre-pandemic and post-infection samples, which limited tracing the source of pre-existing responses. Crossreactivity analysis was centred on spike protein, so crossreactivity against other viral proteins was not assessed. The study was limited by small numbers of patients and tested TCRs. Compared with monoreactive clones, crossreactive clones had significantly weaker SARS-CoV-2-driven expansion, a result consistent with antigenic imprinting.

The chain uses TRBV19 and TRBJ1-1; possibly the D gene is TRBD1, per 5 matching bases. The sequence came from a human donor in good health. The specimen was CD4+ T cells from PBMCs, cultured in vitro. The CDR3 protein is CASSFPGFRGTEAFF. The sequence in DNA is TGTGCCAGTAGTTTCCCAGGGTTTCGGGGGACTGAAGCTTTCTTT.